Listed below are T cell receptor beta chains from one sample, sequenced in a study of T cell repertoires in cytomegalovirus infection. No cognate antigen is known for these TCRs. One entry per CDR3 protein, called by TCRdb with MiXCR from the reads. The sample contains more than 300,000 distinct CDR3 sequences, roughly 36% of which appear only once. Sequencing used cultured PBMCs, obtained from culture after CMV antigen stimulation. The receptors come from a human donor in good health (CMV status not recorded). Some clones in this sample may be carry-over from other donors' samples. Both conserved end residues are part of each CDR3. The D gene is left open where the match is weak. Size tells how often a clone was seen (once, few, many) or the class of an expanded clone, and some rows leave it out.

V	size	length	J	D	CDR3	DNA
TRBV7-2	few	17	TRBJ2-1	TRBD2	CASSKLAGATPNNEQFF	TGTGCCAGCAGCAAACTAGCGGGAGCTACCCCTAACAATGAGCAGTTCTTC
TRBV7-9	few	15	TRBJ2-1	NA	CASSSSTIHYNEQFF	TGTGCCAGCAGCTCAAGTACAATACACTACAATGAGCAGTTCTTC
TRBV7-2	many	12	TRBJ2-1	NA	CASSLFNNEQFF	TGTGCCAGCAGCTTATTTAACAATGAGCAGTTCTTC
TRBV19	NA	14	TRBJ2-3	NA	CASSSGQETDTQYF	TGTGCCAGTAGTTCCGGGCAGGAAACAGATACGCAGTATTTT
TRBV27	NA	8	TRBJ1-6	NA	CASRPLHF	TGTGCCAGCAGACCCCTCCACTTT
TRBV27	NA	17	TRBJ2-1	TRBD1	CASSLYTGTGPYNEQFF	TGTGCCAGCAGTTTGTATACCGGGACAGGTCCCTACAATGAGCAGTTCTTC
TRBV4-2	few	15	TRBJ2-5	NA	CASSQDRGSQETQYF	TGTGCCAGCAGCCAAGATCGGGGATCCCAAGAGACCCAGTACTTC
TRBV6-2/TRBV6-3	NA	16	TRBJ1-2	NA	CASRPPGTPVFGGYTF	TGTGCCAGCCGCCCCCCCGGGACGCCAGTTTTCGGGGGCTACACCTTC
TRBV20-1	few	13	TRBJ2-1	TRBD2	CSATSGRANEQFF	TGCAGTGCTACTAGCGGGAGGGCCAATGAGCAGTTCTTC
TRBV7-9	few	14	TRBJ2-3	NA	CASSFLGLTDTQYF	TGTGCCAGCAGCTTCCTGGGCCTCACAGATACGCAGTATTTT
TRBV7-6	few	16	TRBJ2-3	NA	CASSLVGGASTDTQYF	TGTGCCAGCAGCTTAGTCGGGGGAGCTAGCACAGATACGCAGTATTTT
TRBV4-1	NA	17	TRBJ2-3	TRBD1	CASSQYYPGGPGDTQYF	TGCGCCAGCAGCCAATATTATCCAGGGGGCCCAGGAGATACGCAGTATTTT
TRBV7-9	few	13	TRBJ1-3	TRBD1	CAEDRDSGNTIYF	TGTGCCGAGGACAGGGACTCTGGAAACACCATATATTTT
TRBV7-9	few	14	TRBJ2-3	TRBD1	CASSLGQGAHTQYF	TGTGCCAGCAGCTTAGGGCAGGGGGCCCATACGCAGTATTTT
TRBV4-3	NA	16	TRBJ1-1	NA	CASSQGWLNMNTEAFF	TGCGCCAGCAGCCAAGGTTGGCTGAACATGAACACTGAAGCTTTCTTT
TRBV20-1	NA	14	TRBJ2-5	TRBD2	CSAGLAGLQETQYF	TGCAGTGCCGGACTAGCGGGATTGCAAGAGACCCAGTACTTC
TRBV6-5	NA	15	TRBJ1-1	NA	CASSYSRLLNTEAFF	TGTGCCAGCAGTTACTCGAGATTGTTGAACACTGAAGCTTTCTTT
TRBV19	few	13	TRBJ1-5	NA	CASSISGGQPQHF	TGTGCCAGTAGTATCTCGGGGGGACAGCCCCAGCATTTT
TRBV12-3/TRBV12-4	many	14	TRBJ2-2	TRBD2	CASSLAGVAGELFF	TGTGCCAGCAGTCTTGCGGGAGTAGCCGGGGAGCTGTTTTTT
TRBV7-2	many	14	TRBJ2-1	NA	CASSAEGLRNEQFF	TGTGCCAGCAGCGCGGAGGGCCTGAGGAATGAGCAGTTCTTC
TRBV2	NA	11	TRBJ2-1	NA	CASSVYNEQFF	TGTGCCAGCAGTGTCTACAATGAGCAGTTCTTC
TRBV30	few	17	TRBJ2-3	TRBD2	CAWSQGLAGVRTDTQYF	TGTGCCTGGAGCCAAGGACTAGCGGGAGTTCGAACAGATACGCAGTATTTT
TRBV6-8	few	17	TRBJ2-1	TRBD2	CASSYGPSGSSYNEQFF	TGTGCCAGCAGTTACGGCCCTAGCGGAAGCTCCTACAATGAGCAGTTCTTC
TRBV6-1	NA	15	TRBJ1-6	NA	CASYYRGSYNSPLHF	TGTGCCAGCTATTATCGGGGCTCCTATAATTCACCCCTCCACTTT
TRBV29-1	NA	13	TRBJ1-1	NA	CSVPDKTDTEAFF	TGCAGCGTTCCGGACAAGACCGACACTGAAGCTTTCTTT
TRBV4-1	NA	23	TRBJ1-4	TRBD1	CASSHPKNPSGTGYSSTNEKLFF	TGCGCCAGCAGCCACCCTAAAAACCCGTCCGGGACAGGGTACTCATCAACTAATGAAAAACTGTTTTTT
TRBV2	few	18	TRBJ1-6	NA	CASSAPRADSIADIPLHF	TGTGCCAGCAGTGCGCCACGAGCTGACAGTATCGCTGATATACCCCTCCACTTT
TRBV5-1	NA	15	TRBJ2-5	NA	CASRVGWGSQETQYF	TGCGCCAGCCGCGTGGGGTGGGGGTCACAAGAGACCCAGTACTTC
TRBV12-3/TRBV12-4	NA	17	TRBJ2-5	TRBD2	CASSPIRLAGGKETQYF	TGTGCCAGCAGTCCAATTCGACTAGCGGGGGGAAAAGAGACCCAGTACTTC
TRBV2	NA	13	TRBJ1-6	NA	CASIPVAGSPLHF	TGTGCCAGCATCCCCGTAGCTGGATCACCCCTCCACTTT
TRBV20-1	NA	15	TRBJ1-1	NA	CSARPPGARGTEAFF	TGCAGTGCTAGACCCCCGGGAGCCCGGGGCACTGAAGCTTTCTTT
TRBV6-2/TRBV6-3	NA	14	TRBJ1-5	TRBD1	CASSYSTGNQPQHF	TGTGCCAGCAGTTACTCGACAGGGAATCAGCCCCAGCATTTT
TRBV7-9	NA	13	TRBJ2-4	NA	CASSLGTKNIQYF	TGTGCCAGCAGCTTAGGGACCAAAAACATTCAGTACTTC
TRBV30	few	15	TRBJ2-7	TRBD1	CAWRVPGQGAHEQYF	TGTGCCTGGAGGGTTCCGGGACAGGGGGCCCACGAGCAGTACTTC
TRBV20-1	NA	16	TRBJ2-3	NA	CSARDPLSPRADTQYF	TGCAGTGCTAGAGATCCCCTTAGCCCTAGGGCAGATACGCAGTATTTT
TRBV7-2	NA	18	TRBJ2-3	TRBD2	CASSGLAGVGPGTDTQYF	TGTGCCAGCAGCGGACTAGCGGGAGTTGGGCCCGGCACAGATACGCAGTATTTT
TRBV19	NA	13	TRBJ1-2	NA	CASSISGEYGYTF	TGTGCCAGTAGTATTTCGGGGGAGTATGGCTACACCTTC
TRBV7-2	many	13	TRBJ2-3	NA	CASSLEAGDTQYF	TGTGCCAGCAGCTTAGAGGCCGGGGATACGCAGTATTTT
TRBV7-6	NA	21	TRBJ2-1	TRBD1	CASSRGIGTGGLSGRSSEQFF	TGTGCCAGCAGCCGTGGTATCGGGACAGGGGGCCTTAGCGGGAGGAGTAGTGAGCAGTTCTTC
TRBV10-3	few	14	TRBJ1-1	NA	CAISDVGWNTEAFF	TGTGCCATCAGTGATGTGGGGTGGAACACTGAAGCTTTCTTT
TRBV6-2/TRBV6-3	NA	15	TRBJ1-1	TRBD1	CASRALGQENTEAFF	TGTGCCAGCAGAGCCCTCGGACAGGAGAACACTGAAGCTTTCTTT
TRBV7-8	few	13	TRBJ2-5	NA	CASSPRVVETQYF	TGTGCCAGCAGCCCTAGGGTTGTAGAGACCCAGTACTTC
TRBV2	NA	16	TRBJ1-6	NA	CASSVRGSMAHSALHF	TGTGCCAGCAGTGTTCGCGGGAGTATGGCCCATTCGGCCCTCCACTTT
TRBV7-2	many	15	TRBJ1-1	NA	CASSYSLLMNTEAFF	TGTGCCAGCAGCTATTCGTTGTTAATGAACACTGAAGCTTTCTTT
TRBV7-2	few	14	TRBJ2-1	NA	CASSPRVYGNEQFF	TGTGCCAGCAGCCCTAGGGTATACGGTAATGAGCAGTTCTTC
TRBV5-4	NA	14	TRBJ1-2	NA	CASSLAGRAYGYTF	TGTGCCAGCAGCTTGGCAGGCAGAGCCTATGGCTACACCTTC
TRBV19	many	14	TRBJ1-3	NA	CASRWRSSGNTIYF	TGTGCCAGTAGATGGAGAAGCTCTGGAAACACCATATATTTT
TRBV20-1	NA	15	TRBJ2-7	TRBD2	CSASMKLAGGYEQYF	TGCAGTGCTAGTATGAAACTAGCGGGTGGCTACGAGCAGTACTTC
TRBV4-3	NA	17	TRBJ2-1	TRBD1	CASSQVLGQGVRDEQFF	TGCGCCAGCAGCCAAGTCCTAGGACAGGGAGTTAGAGATGAGCAGTTCTTC
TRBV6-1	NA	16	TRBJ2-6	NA	CASSYATISGANVLTF	TGTGCCAGCAGTTACGCGACCATCTCTGGGGCCAACGTCCTGACTTTC
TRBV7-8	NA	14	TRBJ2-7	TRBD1	CASSPSGQFYEQYF	TGTGCCAGCAGCCCCTCGGGACAGTTCTACGAGCAGTACTTC
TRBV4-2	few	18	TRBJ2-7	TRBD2	CASSQDPSGRGSSYEQYF	TGTGCCAGCAGCCAAGATCCCAGCGGGAGGGGTTCCTCCTACGAGCAGTACTTC
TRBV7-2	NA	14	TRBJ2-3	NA	CASSRERLGDTQYF	TGTGCCAGCAGTCGGGAGCGCTTGGGGGATACGCAGTATTTT
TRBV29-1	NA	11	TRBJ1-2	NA	CSAGGGPGYTF	TGCAGCGCCGGGGGGGGGCCCGGCTACACCTTC